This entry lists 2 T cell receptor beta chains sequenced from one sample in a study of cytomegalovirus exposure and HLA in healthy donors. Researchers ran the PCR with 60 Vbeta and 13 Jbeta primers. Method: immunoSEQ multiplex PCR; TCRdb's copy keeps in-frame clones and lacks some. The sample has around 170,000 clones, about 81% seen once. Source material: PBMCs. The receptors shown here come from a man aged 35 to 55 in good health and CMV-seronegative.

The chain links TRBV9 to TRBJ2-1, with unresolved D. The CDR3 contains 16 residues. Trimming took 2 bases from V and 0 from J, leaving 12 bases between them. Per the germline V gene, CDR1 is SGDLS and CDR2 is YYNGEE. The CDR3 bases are TGTGCCAGCAGCGTGGATGGATGGAGCTCCTACAATGAGCAGTTCTTC. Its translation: CASSVDGWSSYNEQFF.

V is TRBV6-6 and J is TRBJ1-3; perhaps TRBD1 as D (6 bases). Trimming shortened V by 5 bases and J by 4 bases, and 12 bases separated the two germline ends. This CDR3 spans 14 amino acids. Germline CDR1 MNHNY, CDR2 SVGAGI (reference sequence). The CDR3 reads CASSPGTIGNTIYF. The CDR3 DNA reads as TGTGCCAGCAGTCCGGGGACAATCGGAAACACCATATATTTT.